These 30 T cell receptor beta chains came from one sample sequenced in a study of blood T cell repertoires in COVID-19. Generated by immunoSEQ multiplex PCR, the TCRdb table keeps only in-frame clones and is missing some. The sample lists almost 200,000 clones; around four fifths were seen once. The sequenced material came from peripheral blood. All receptors come from a man in his sixties with COVID-19, enrolled during active disease.

The chain is built from TRBV5-8 and TRBJ1-2, with TRBD1 as a possible D gene (6 bases). Trimming cost V 5 bases and J 0 bases, with 20 bases left between them. The CDR3 runs 17 residues. Germline-derived CDR1 and CDR2 are SGHTS and YDEGEE. CDR3 in amino acids: CASSYGLDRETNYGYTF. The CDR3 DNA is TGTGCCAGCAGTTATGGGTTGGACAGAGAAACTAACTATGGCTACACCTTC. Based on the CDR3 plus reference TRBV5-8 and TRBJ1-2, the full variable domain is EAGVTQSPTHLIKTRGQQATLRCSPISGHTSVYWYQQALGLGLQFLLWYDEGEERNRGNFPPRFSGRQFPNYSSELNVNALELEDSALYLCASSYGLDRETNYGYTFGSGTRLTVV.

The chain uses TRBV5-1 and TRBJ2-2, with no clear D. Trimming removed 4 bases from V and 0 bases from J, with 4 bases in between. This CDR3 has 13 residues. Germline V gene data show CDR1 as SGHRS and CDR2 as YFSETQ. CDR3 residues: CASSTANTGELFF. Written as DNA, the CDR3 is TGCGCCAGCAGCACAGCGAACACCGGGGAGCTGTTTTTT.

This rearrangement joins TRBV6-5 to TRBJ1-5, with D perhaps matching TRBD1 (5 bases). Trimming removed 6 bases from V and 7 bases from J, with 16 bases in between. The CDR3 contains 14 residues. Germline V lookup: CDR1 MNHEY, CDR2 SVGAGI. In DNA, the CDR3 is TGTGCCAGCAGCTCGGGCGGGGCCGGACAGCCCCAGCATTTT. Translating it yields CASSSGGAGQPQHF.

V gene TRBV5-1 combines with J gene TRBJ1-4, with TRBD1 identical over 7 bases. CDR1 is SGHRS, CDR2 YFSETQ, per germline. With 4 bases clipped from V and 3 bases from J, the junction kept 3 bases outside the gene matches. This CDR3 has 14 amino acids. CDR3 sequence reads: CASSPQGANEKLFF. CDR3 nucleotide sequence: TGCGCCAGCAGCCCCCAGGGGGCTAATGAAAAACTGTTTTTT.

The rearrangement uses TRBV19 and TRBJ1-1; the D gene is possibly TRBD1 (6 bases). CDR3 size: 11 residues. Germline CDR1 reads LNHDA; CDR2 reads SQIVND (reference sequence). V lost 7 bases to trimming and J lost 8 bases, with 11 bases between them. In DNA, the CDR3 is TGTGCCAGTATCATCGGGACAGAAGCTTTCTTT. Its translation is CASIIGTEAFF.

The J gene is TRBJ2-4, the V gene TRBV6-6; tentative D call: TRBD1 (6 bases). Trimming took 2 bases from V and 11 from J, leaving 22 bases between them. The CDR3 contains 16 residues. Germline-derived CDR1 and CDR2 are MNHNY and SVGAGI (reference sequence). The CDR3 sequence: CASSYETGTLQGVQYF. The CDR3 DNA sequence: TGTGCCAGCAGTTACGAGACCGGGACCTTACAGGGAGTTCAGTACTTC.

This chain joins TRBV28 and TRBJ2-6; weak D call: TRBD2 (5 bases). Trimming stripped 10 bases from V and 2 bases from J, with 9 bases between. Germline V gene lookup returns CDR1 MDHEN and CDR2 SYDVKM. CDR3 length: 13 residues. In DNA form, the CDR3 reads TGTGCCACCGGACTCGCTGGGGCCAACGTCCTGACTTTC. This codes for CATGLAGANVLTF.

The genes are TRBV30 and TRBJ2-3, with D perhaps TRBD1 (6 bases). The germline V gene encodes CDR1 GTSNPN and CDR2 SVGIG (reference sequence). V shed 2 bases and J shed 2 bases, with 8 bases lying between them. The CDR3 runs to 13 residues. In nucleotides, the CDR3 is TGTGCCTGGAGTTACAGGGTCACAGATACGCAGTATTTT. Translating it yields CAWSYRVTDTQYF. Filled out from reference TRBV30 and TRBJ2-3, the complete variable domain reads SQTIHQWPATLVQPVGSPLSLECTVEGTSNPNLYWYRQAAGRGLQLLFYSVGIGQISSEVPQNLSASRPQDRQFILSSKKLLLSDSGFYLCAWSYRVTDTQYFGPGTRLTVL.

The CDR3 loop is CASSQRRQGGYTF. As DNA, the CDR3 is TGTGCCAGCAGCCAAAGGCGGCAGGGTGGGTACACCTTC. This chain connects TRBV3-1 (or the pseudogene TRBV3-2) to TRBJ1-2; TRBD1 is a possible D gene (5 bases). This CDR3 has 13 residues. The V gene lost 2 bases and the J gene lost 11 bases, with 15 bases spanning the gap. Germline CDR1 is LGHDT and CDR2 is YNNKEL (reference sequence).

This rearrangement joins TRBV5-1 to TRBJ2-1; D unclear. The length of the CDR3 is 11 residues. With 5 bases removed from V and 8 bases from J, the gap between germline ends came to 8 bases. Germline V lookup: CDR1 SGHRS, CDR2 YFSETQ. The CDR3 nucleotides are TGCGCCAGCAGTCGAGGAGATGAGCAGTTCTTC. This translates into CASSRGDEQFF.

V is TRBV10-3 and J is TRBJ2-2, with 8 bases that match TRBD1. The length of the CDR3 is 16 residues. The ends lost 2 bases at V and 1 base at J; junction bases unmatched: 3. The germline gives CDR1 ENHRY, CDR2 SYGVKD. CDR3 bases: TGTGCCATCAGTGAGAGACAGGGGAGGAACACCGGGGAGCTGTTTTTT. This translates into CAISERQGRNTGELFF.

The gene calls are TRBV20-1 and TRBJ1-5; no clear D gene. Trimming removed 3 bases at V and 5 bases at J, with 11 bases between. This CDR3 contains 13 residues. Germline CDR1 reads DFQATT; CDR2 reads SNEGSKA (reference sequence). The CDR3 DNA sequence: TGCAGTGCTAGTGAGGGAGTTGATCAGCCCCAGCATTTT. This encodes CSASEGVDQPQHF.

The chain carries TRBV10-3 and TRBJ2-1, with 8 bases lining up with TRBD1. J gave up 7 bases and V 3 bases, and 11 bases lay outside the gene matches. The CDR3 consists of 16 residues. Germline CDR1 reads ENHRY; CDR2 reads SYGVKD. The CDR3 DNA reads TGTGCCATCAGTGAACAGGGGTCAGGGGGCGTAAATGAGCAGTTCTTC. Its protein is CAISEQGSGGVNEQFF.

CDR3 bases: TGTGCCAGCAGCTTACAGGGGGGGGATGAAAAACTGTTTTTT. Residues: CASSLQGGDEKLFF. The rearrangement links TRBV5-4 to TRBJ1-4; 8 bases line up with TRBD1. This CDR3 region has 14 residues. The V gene's germline CDR1 is SGHNT and CDR2 YYREEE (reference sequence). V shed 2 bases and J 6 bases; nucleotides not matched to a gene: 3.

In its sample, this clone was seen a few times. As DNA, the CDR3 is TGTGCCAGCAGCCCTACCCGACAGGGGGATAATCAGCCCCAGCATTTT. It specifies CASSPTRQGDNQPQHF. This chain links TRBV11-3 with TRBJ1-5, with TRBD1 matching 9 bases. The V and J ends lost 5 bases and 4 bases, in that order; junction bases with no gene match: 9. This CDR3 is 16 amino acids long. From germline, CDR1 is SGHNT and CDR2 YENEEA.

The chain couples TRBV3-1 (or the pseudogene TRBV3-2) to TRBJ2-5; no firm D call. The CDR3 contains 11 residues. The germline gives CDR1 LGHDT, CDR2 YNNKEL (reference sequence). Deletions cut 7 bases from V and 2 bases from J, with 5 bases between. CDR3 bases: TGTGCCAGCACCACTCAAGAGACCCAGTACTTC. As protein: CASTTQETQYF.

The chain joins TRBV3-1 (or the pseudogene TRBV3-2) to TRBJ1-4, with 8 bases fitting TRBD1. With 3 bases clipped from V and 8 bases from J, the junction kept 11 bases outside the gene matches. The CDR3 totals 16 residues. The germline gives CDR1 LGHDT, CDR2 YNNKEL (reference sequence). DNA for the CDR3: TGTGCCAGCAGCCACCTCGGGACAGGCCACAAGGAAAAACTGTTTTTT. This codes for CASSHLGTGHKEKLFF.

This chain links TRBV5-1 with TRBJ2-3; D is ambiguous. The CDR3 is 14 residues long. CDR1 and CDR2 (germline): SGHRS, YFSETQ. The V end was cut by 3 bases, the J end by 2 bases, with 10 bases between. The CDR3 DNA sequence: TGCGCCAGCAGCTACTATACTAACACAGATACGCAGTATTTT. Protein sequence: CASSYYTNTDTQYF.

The chain employs TRBV10-3 and TRBJ2-7; 9 bases fit TRBD1. Germline V gene data show CDR1 as ENHRY and CDR2 as SYGVKD. The CDR3 runs 13 residues. V shed 6 bases, J shed 3 bases, and the junction held 3 bases outside the gene matches. The CDR3, as DNA: TGTGCCATCAGGGACAGGGGAGGCTACGAGCAGTACTTC. It codes for CAIRDRGGYEQYF.

This clone was recorded only once. This chain connects TRBV12-3 or TRBV12-4 to TRBJ1-1; D call uncertain. V lost 3 bases, J lost 4 bases, and 6 bases lay in between. The CDR3 runs 12 residues. The CDR3 here is CASSFYVTEAFF. For the CDR3, the DNA is TGTGCCAGCAGTTTCTACGTCACTGAAGCTTTCTTT.

This clone has a handful of counts. The chain carries TRBV7-9 and TRBJ1-2; TRBD1 matches at 10 bases. Unmatched junction bases numbered 5, after V lost 3 bases and J lost 4 bases. This CDR3 is built from 15 residues. Germline-derived CDR1 and CDR2 are SEHNR and FQNEAQ (reference sequence). CDR3 sequence reads: CASSFGQGESYGYTF. For the CDR3, the DNA is TGTGCCAGCAGCTTCGGACAGGGGGAGAGCTATGGCTACACCTTC.

This chain joins TRBV7-3 and TRBJ2-3; TRBD2 matches 11 bases. The CDR3 loop spans 17 amino acids. CDR1 and CDR2 (germline): SGHTA, FQGTGA. V shed 5 bases, J shed 1 base, and the junction held 8 bases outside the gene matches. CDR3 nucleotides: TGTGCCAGCAGCGTGCGGCTAGCGGGAGGCGGCACAGATACGCAGTATTTT. Its protein product is CASSVRLAGGGTDTQYF.

The V call is TRBV29-1, the J call TRBJ2-7; D uncertain. The CDR3 has 14 residues. Germline values: CDR1 SQVTM, CDR2 ANQGSEA. V lost 4 bases to trimming and J lost 0 bases, with 13 bases between them. For the CDR3, the DNA is TGCAGCGTTGTTCTTCTGCGGAACTCCTACGAGCAGTACTTC. This translates into CSVVLLRNSYEQYF.

The rearrangement uses TRBV27 and TRBJ1-5, with TRBD1 as a possible D gene (5 bases). The CDR3 runs to 14 residues. V shed 5 bases and J shed 5 bases, with 13 bases lying between them. The germline CDR1 and CDR2 sequences are MNHEY and SMNVEV (reference sequence). The CDR3 loop is CASSRERGDQPQHF. The CDR3 DNA reads as TGTGCCAGCAGTCGCGAAAGGGGCGATCAGCCCCAGCATTTT.

The chain is built from TRBV5-4 and TRBJ2-1; 10 bases are a match to TRBD2. CDR1 is SGHNT and CDR2 is YYREEE in the germline V gene (reference sequence). The CDR3 extends over 15 amino acids. Trimming at V came to 0 bases and at J to 8 bases, leaving 5 bases not matched to a gene. In DNA, the CDR3 is TGTGCCAGCAGCTTGGCCCTAGCGGGAGCGGATGAGCAGTTCTTC. It yields the protein CASSLALAGADEQFF.

The rearrangement links TRBV11-2 to TRBJ1-3; D is ambiguous. CDR3 length: 16 residues. Per germline, CDR1 SGHAT and CDR2 FQNNGV. V lost 4 bases, J lost 5 bases, and 18 bases lay in between. The CDR3 DNA follows: TGTGCCAGCAGCTCGTTACGGAGGGAGAGGCGAAACACCATATATTTT. Translating gives CASSSLRRERRNTIYF.

The gene calls are TRBV29-1 and TRBJ1-4; the match to TRBD1 covers 7 bases. Germline trimming cut 0 bases from V and 7 bases from J; bases unmatched to any gene: 5. CDR3 length equals 14 residues. The germline CDR1 and CDR2 sequences are SQVTM and ANQGSEA. In DNA form, the CDR3 reads TGCAGCGTTGAAGAATTACAGGGGAGTGAAAAACTGTTTTTT. Protein sequence: CSVEELQGSEKLFF.

In regard to this clone: This specimen includes other DNA sequences encoding the same CDR3. The genes are TRBV7-2 and TRBJ2-1; TRBD1 matches 7 bases. CDR3 length: 15 amino acids. After removal of 5 bases from V and 0 bases from J, the junction contained 4 bases not matched to a gene. Looked up from germline, CDR1 is SGHTA and CDR2 is FQGNSA. Here the CDR3 DNA reads TGTGCCAGCAGCCTACAGGGGAGCTCCTACAATGAGCAGTTCTTC. It translates to CASSLQGSSYNEQFF.

V is TRBV29-1 and J is TRBJ2-7; D might be TRBD2 (5 bases). Germline V lookup: CDR1 SQVTM, CDR2 ANQGSEA. Trimming removed 7 bases from V and 0 bases from J, with 10 bases in between. This CDR3 has 12 residues. The CDR3 sequence is CSGTRDSYEQYF. For the CDR3, the DNA is TGCAGCGGGACGAGGGACTCCTACGAGCAGTACTTC.

The rearrangement links TRBV6-5 to TRBJ2-3; D is ambiguous. Germline loops: CDR1 MNHEY, CDR2 SVGAGI. Deletions cut 0 bases from V and 5 bases from J, with 6 bases between. The CDR3 covers 13 residues. This chain's CDR3 is CASSYSDRDTQYF. Written as DNA, the CDR3 is TGTGCCAGCAGTTACTCTGATAGAGATACGCAGTATTTT.